The clone carrying this TCR beta chain came up a few times. The antigen remains unidentified. The entry originates in a study of naive and memory T cell subsets. Study findings and constraints: Especially in CD8 cells, naive repertoires contained a few larger clonotypes, possibly CD45RA-re-expressing memory cells.

Trimming pared 1 base from V and 7 bases from J, leaving 11 bases between. CDR1 is MGHRA, CDR2 YSYEKL, per germline. This CDR3 has 15 amino acids. The beta constant-region primer was an equimolar mix of two oligonucleotides covering TRBC1 and TRBC2. Four rounds of PCR amplified the ligated cDNA using nested alpha and beta constant-region primers plus SP2. TCRdb fed the UMI-ligation and nested PCR reads into MiXCR, producing one record per CDR3 protein. This table holds roughly 97,000 distinct CDR3 sequences, 13% to 15% found once. This sequence originates from a human donor in good health. Source material: naive CD8+ T cells from blood. J is TRBJ1-6 and V is TRBV4-1, with a weak D call TRBD1 (5 bases). The CDR3 protein is CASSQGPGQNSPLHF. The CDR3, as DNA: TGCGCCAGCAGCCAAGGCCCAGGGCAGAATTCACCCCTCCACTTT.